This T cell receptor beta chain originates from a study of CD8 T cells in Susac syndrome. After removal of 7 bases from V and 8 bases from J, the junction contained 8 bases not matched to a gene. Germline CDR1 and CDR2: SQVTM and ANQGSEA. This CDR3 contains 12 residues. The authors carried out high-throughput sequencing of TCR beta. They applied it to CD8+ and CD4+ T cells obtained from blood. The authors reverse transcribed roughly 0.5 to 1 ug RNA with random hexamers. TCRdb re-analysed the immunoSEQ multiplex PCR reads in MiXCR, keeping a single row per CDR3 protein. The sample records some 170,000 distinct CDR3 sequences, about 94% being singletons.

This receptor was identified in a human donor in good health. Sequenced: CD4+ T cells from PBMCs. V and J are TRBV29-1 and TRBJ2-1; 7 nucleotides line up with TRBD2. As DNA, the CDR3 is TGCAGCGCAGAGAGGGCGGGGGATGAGCAGTTCTTC. Protein product: CSAERAGDEQFF.